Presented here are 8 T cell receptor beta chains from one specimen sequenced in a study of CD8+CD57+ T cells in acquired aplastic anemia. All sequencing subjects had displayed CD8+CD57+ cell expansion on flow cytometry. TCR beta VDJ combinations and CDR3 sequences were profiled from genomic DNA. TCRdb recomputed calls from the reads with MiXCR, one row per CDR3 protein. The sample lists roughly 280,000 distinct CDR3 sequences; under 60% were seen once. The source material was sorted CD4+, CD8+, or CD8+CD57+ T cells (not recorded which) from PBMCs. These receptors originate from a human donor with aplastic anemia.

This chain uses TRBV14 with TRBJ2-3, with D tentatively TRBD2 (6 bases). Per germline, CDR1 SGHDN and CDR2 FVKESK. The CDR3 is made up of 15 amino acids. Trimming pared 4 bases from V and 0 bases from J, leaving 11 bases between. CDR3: CASSPLGTSTDTQYF. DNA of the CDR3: TGTGCCAGCAGCCCATTGGGGACTAGCACAGATACGCAGTATTTT.

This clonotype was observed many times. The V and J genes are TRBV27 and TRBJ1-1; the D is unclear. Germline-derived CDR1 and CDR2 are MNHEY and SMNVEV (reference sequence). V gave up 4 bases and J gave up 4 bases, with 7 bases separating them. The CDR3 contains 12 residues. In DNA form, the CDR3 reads TGTGCCAGCAGTTCGTTCACCACTGAAGCTTTCTTT. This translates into CASSSFTTEAFF.

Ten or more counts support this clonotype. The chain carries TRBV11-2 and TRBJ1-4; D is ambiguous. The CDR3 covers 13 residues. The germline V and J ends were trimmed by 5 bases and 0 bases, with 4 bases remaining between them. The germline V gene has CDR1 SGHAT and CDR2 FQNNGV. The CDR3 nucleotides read TGTGCCAGCAGCCGTACAACTAATGAAAAACTGTTTTTT. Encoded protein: CASSRTTNEKLFF.

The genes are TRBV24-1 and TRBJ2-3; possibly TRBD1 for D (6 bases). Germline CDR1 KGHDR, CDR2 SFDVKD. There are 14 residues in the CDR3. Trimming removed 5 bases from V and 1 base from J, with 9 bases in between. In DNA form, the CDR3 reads TGTGCCACCAGTGTCCCAGGGGGCACAGATACGCAGTATTTT. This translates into CATSVPGGTDTQYF.

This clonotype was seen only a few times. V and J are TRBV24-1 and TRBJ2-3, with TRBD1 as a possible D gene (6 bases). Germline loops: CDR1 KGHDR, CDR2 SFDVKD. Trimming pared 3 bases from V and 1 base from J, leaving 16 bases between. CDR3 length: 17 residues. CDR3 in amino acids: CATSDHYREIGTDTQYF. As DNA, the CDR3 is TGTGCCACCAGTGATCATTACAGGGAGATCGGCACAGATACGCAGTATTTT.

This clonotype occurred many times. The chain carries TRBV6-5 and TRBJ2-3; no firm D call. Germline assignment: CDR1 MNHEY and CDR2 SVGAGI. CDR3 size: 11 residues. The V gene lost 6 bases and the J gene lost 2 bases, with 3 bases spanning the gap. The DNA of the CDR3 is TGTGCCAGCAGGTTCACAGATACGCAGTATTTT. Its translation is CASRFTDTQYF.

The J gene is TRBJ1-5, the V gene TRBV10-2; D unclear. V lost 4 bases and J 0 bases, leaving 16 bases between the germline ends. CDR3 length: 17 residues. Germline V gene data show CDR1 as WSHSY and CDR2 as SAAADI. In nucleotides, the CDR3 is TGCGCCAGCAGTGCGGATGGAGGGAGCTATAGCAATCAGCCCCAGCATTTT. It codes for CASSADGGSYSNQPQHF.

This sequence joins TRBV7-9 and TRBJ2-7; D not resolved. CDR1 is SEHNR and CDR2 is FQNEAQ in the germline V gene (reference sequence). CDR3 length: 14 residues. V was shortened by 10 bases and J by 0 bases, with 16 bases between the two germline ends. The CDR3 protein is CATMEGRASYEQYF. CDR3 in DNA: TGTGCCACGATGGAAGGACGGGCCTCCTACGAGCAGTACTTC.